The 28 T cell receptor beta chains presented below share a single source sample, sequenced in a study of blood T cell repertoires in COVID-19. The table came from immunoSEQ multiplex PCR; TCRdb's copy has only in-frame clones and leaves some out. The sample has 200,000 to 300,000 clones, about nine tenths seen once. Source material: peripheral blood. The receptor source for this set is a man aged 25 to 40 with COVID-19, enrolled during active disease.

The chain is built from TRBV20-1 and TRBJ1-2; a weak D match, TRBD1 (5 bases). Germline lookup yields CDR1 DFQATT and CDR2 SNEGSKA (reference sequence). This CDR3 contains 13 residues. Trimming cost V 3 bases and J 2 bases, with 10 bases left between them. CDR3 protein: CSASEAGNYGYTF. The CDR3 DNA follows: TGCAGTGCTAGTGAGGCAGGGAACTATGGCTACACCTTC.

V and J are TRBV6-2 or TRBV6-3 and TRBJ1-5, with a possible D match to TRBD1 (5 bases). V was pared by 1 base and J by 7 bases, with 11 bases between. Germline CDR1 and CDR2: MNHEY and SVGEGT. The CDR3 runs to 14 residues. The CDR3 DNA is TGTGCCAGCAGTTACTTAGGGGCGGCCCAGCCCCAGCATTTT. This sequence encodes CASSYLGAAQPQHF.

This sequence joins TRBV9 and TRBJ2-1; perhaps TRBD1 as D (6 bases). CDR1 SGDLS and CDR2 YYNGEE come from the germline V gene. Between the trimmed V and J ends, which lost 3 bases and 5 bases, there was a span of 15 bases. This CDR3 spans 15 amino acids. CDR3 sequence reads: CASSAGRGGNNEQFF. CDR3 DNA: TGTGCCAGCAGCGCGGGAAGAGGGGGTAACAATGAGCAGTTCTTC.

This chain joins TRBV27 and TRBJ2-7, with TRBD1 matching over 8 bases. The CDR3 loop spans 15 amino acids. J lost 4 bases, V lost 1 base, and 6 bases had no gene match. Per germline, CDR1 MNHEY and CDR2 SMNVEV (reference sequence). CDR3 sequence reads: CASSLYLQGAYEQYF. The CDR3, as DNA: TGTGCCAGCAGTTTATACCTCCAGGGGGCATACGAGCAGTACTTC.

The chain links TRBV7-3 to TRBJ2-1; TRBD2 matches 14 bases. CDR1 and CDR2 from the germline V gene are SGHTA and FQGTGA. V shed 0 bases, J shed 7 bases, and the junction held 8 bases outside the gene matches. This CDR3 has 18 residues. The CDR3 DNA reads TGTGCCAGCAGCTTAACAGTGACTAGCGGGGGGGCCGTGAATGAGCAGTTCTTC. Translating it yields CASSLTVTSGGAVNEQFF.

The chain combines TRBV14 with TRBJ2-7, with D possibly matching TRBD1 (6 bases). Trimming cost V 3 bases and J 3 bases, with 12 bases left between them. The CDR3 has 14 residues. CDR1 is SGHDN and CDR2 is FVKESK in the germline V gene. CDR3 DNA sequence: TGTGCCAGCAGCCAGGCAACAGGGAACTACGAGCAGTACTTC. This codes for CASSQATGNYEQYF.

The gene calls are TRBV6-1 and TRBJ2-7, with D perhaps matching TRBD1 (5 bases). This CDR3 region has 15 residues. With 0 bases removed from V and 2 bases from J, the gap between germline ends came to 11 bases. The germline gives CDR1 MNHNS, CDR2 SASEGT. The CDR3 DNA reads TGTGCCAGCAGTGAAGCGCTCCAGGGAACCTACGAGCAGTACTTC. Residues: CASSEALQGTYEQYF.

V is TRBV6-5 and J is TRBJ1-1; possible D gene TRBD1, 6 bases. Trimming removed 7 bases from V and 0 bases from J, with 12 bases in between. From germline, CDR1 is MNHEY and CDR2 SVGAGI. This CDR3 is built from 14 residues. CDR3 sequence (DNA): TGTGCCAGCATTGTGACAGGTATGAACACTGAAGCTTTCTTT. Its translation is CASIVTGMNTEAFF.

A note on this clone: Other DNA sequences in this specimen translate into the identical CDR3. The chain uses TRBV5-1 and TRBJ1-3, with D hard to call. V was clipped by 0 bases and J by 1 base, with 5 bases between them. From germline, CDR1 is SGHRS and CDR2 YFSETQ. The CDR3 loop spans 14 amino acids. CDR3 nucleotides: TGCGCCAGCAGCTTGGCCGGGTCTGGAAACACCATATATTTT. Its translation: CASSLAGSGNTIYF.

The chain has TRBV30 and TRBJ2-5, with 7 bases identical to TRBD1. CDR3 length: 15 residues. Germline CDR1 is GTSNPN and CDR2 is SVGIG (reference sequence). V lost 3 bases, J lost 4 bases, and 11 bases stayed unmatched. The CDR3 DNA sequence: TGTGCCTGGAGCCGTGGGACAGAAGGTTTAGAGACCCAGTACTTC. This gives the protein CAWSRGTEGLETQYF.

The chain is built from TRBV13 and TRBJ2-6, with a possible D match to TRBD2 (5 bases). V gave up 3 bases and J gave up 4 bases, with 10 bases separating them. Per germline, CDR1 PRHDT and CDR2 FYEKMQ (reference sequence). The CDR3 covers 15 residues. Here the CDR3 reads CASSFRGNGANVLTF. Here the CDR3 DNA reads TGTGCCAGCAGCTTTCGAGGGAACGGGGCCAACGTCCTGACTTTC.

The chain couples TRBV3-1 (or the pseudogene TRBV3-2) to TRBJ1-6; 10 bases are a match to TRBD1. The CDR3 sequence is 14 residues long. Germline V gene lookup returns CDR1 LGHDT and CDR2 YNNKEL (reference sequence). Unmatched junction bases numbered 5, after V lost 5 bases and J lost 10 bases. CDR3 loop: CASSLTGGRSPLHF. In DNA form, the CDR3 reads TGTGCCAGCAGCTTGACAGGGGGCAGGTCACCCCTCCACTTT.

The V and J genes are TRBV6-5 and TRBJ2-5; tentatively, D is TRBD1 (6 bases). The germline V gene has CDR1 MNHEY and CDR2 SVGAGI. The V and J ends lost 10 bases and 2 bases respectively, with 20 bases between them. CDR3 length: 15 amino acids. The CDR3 DNA follows: TGTGCCACCCGATGGGGGCAGGGGAGACAAGAGACCCAGTACTTC. Translating gives CATRWGQGRQETQYF.

This chain links TRBV11-2 with TRBJ1-3; 8 bases are a match to TRBD1. The CDR3 loop spans 18 amino acids. Germline V gene data show CDR1 as SGHAT and CDR2 as FQNNGV. The V and J ends lost 2 bases and 2 bases, in that order; junction bases with no gene match: 11. The CDR3 coding sequence is TGTGCCAGCAGCTTATCCGCCCGGACAGGGCTGGCTGGAAACACCATATATTTT. The encoded protein is CASSLSARTGLAGNTIYF.

V is TRBV6-6 and J is TRBJ2-7; 9 nucleotides match TRBD1. Germline values: CDR1 MNHNY, CDR2 SVGAGI (reference sequence). There are 15 residues in the CDR3. V lost 0 bases to trimming and J lost 5 bases; unmatched junction nucleotides: 5. In DNA form, the CDR3 reads TGTGCCAGCAGTTACTCCACAGGGGGCGCGGACGAGCAGTACTTC. Amino acids: CASSYSTGGADEQYF.

V and J are TRBV6-5 and TRBJ1-1, with D perhaps matching TRBD1 (6 bases). Trimming pared 11 bases from V and 1 base from J, leaving 17 bases between. From germline, CDR1 is MNHEY and CDR2 SVGAGI. This CDR3 region has 14 residues. The CDR3 DNA is TGTGCCTCTCAGGGTGCAGGGGCGAACACTGAAGCTTTCTTT. This codes for CASQGAGANTEAFF.

The J gene is TRBJ1-1, the V gene TRBV27; unclear D gene. This CDR3 has 13 residues. V lost 3 bases to trimming and J lost 5 bases, with 10 bases between them. Per the germline V gene, CDR1 is MNHEY and CDR2 is SMNVEV (reference sequence). The CDR3 loop is CASSFPGRTEAFF. The DNA of the CDR3 is TGTGCCAGCAGTTTCCCGGGTCGGACTGAAGCTTTCTTT.

The chain is built from TRBV6-6 and TRBJ1-1; D is unresolved. CDR3 length: 13 amino acids. Germline values: CDR1 MNHNY, CDR2 SVGAGI (reference sequence). Trimming cost V 8 bases and J 0 bases, with 10 bases left between them. The CDR3 is CASFGVMNTEAFF. Here the CDR3 DNA reads TGTGCCAGCTTTGGAGTAATGAACACTGAAGCTTTCTTT.

This clone was counted once. J is TRBJ1-5 and V is TRBV10-3; 7 bases map to TRBD1. The trim removed 8 bases at V and 0 bases at J, leaving 7 bases unmatched. Germline V gene sequence: CDR1 ENHRY, CDR2 SYGVKD. This CDR3 contains 15 residues. CDR3 amino acids: CAIGTGTDSNQPQHF. DNA of the CDR3: TGTGCCATCGGAACCGGGACAGATAGCAATCAGCCCCAGCATTTT.

The rearrangement joins TRBV13 to TRBJ1-1; possibly TRBD1 for D (5 bases). Germline CDR1 reads PRHDT; CDR2 reads FYEKMQ (reference sequence). Trimming shortened V by 5 bases and J by 0 bases, and 10 bases separated the two germline ends. This CDR3 comprises 14 residues. In nucleotides, the CDR3 is TGTGCCAGCAGCCCCCTGACAGTGAACACTGAAGCTTTCTTT. Protein product: CASSPLTVNTEAFF.

The chain is built from TRBV19 and TRBJ1-3; 9 nucleotides align to TRBD1. Germline V gene data show CDR1 as LNHDA and CDR2 as SQIVND (reference sequence). The CDR3 spans 12 residues. The J segment lost 7 bases and the V segment lost 9 bases, leaving 4 bases of the junction unmatched. The CDR3 protein is CARGQGVNTIYF. The CDR3 DNA reads as TGTGCCAGGGGACAGGGTGTGAACACCATATATTTT.

The J gene is TRBJ2-2, the V gene TRBV5-1; 12 bases align to TRBD1. Germline CDR1 reads SGHRS; CDR2 reads YFSETQ. The V and J ends lost 3 bases and 4 bases, in that order; junction bases with no gene match: 7. The CDR3 sequence is 17 residues long. CDR3 region: CASSSGQGARGTGELFF. The CDR3 nucleotides are TGCGCCAGCAGCTCGGGACAGGGGGCTCGTGGCACCGGGGAGCTGTTTTTT. Full variable domain (remainder filled in from reference TRBV5-1 and TRBJ2-2): KAGVTQTPRYLIKTRGQQVTLSCSPISGHRSVSWYQQTPGQGLQFLFEYFSETQRNKGNFPGRFSGRQFSNSRSEMNVSTLELGDSALYLCASSSGQGARGTGELFFGEGSRLTVL.

The chain uses TRBV9 and TRBJ1-2; 8 positions agree with TRBD1. The germline V gene encodes CDR1 SGDLS and CDR2 YYNGEE. The CDR3 loop spans 15 amino acids. After removal of 0 bases from V and 8 bases from J, the junction contained 9 bases not matched to a gene. CDR3 sequence: CASSVEGQVIGGYTF. CDR3 bases: TGTGCCAGCAGCGTAGAGGGACAGGTAATTGGCGGCTACACCTTC.

The chain carries TRBV9 and TRBJ2-1; perhaps TRBD1 as D (6 bases). V lost 2 bases and J lost 0, with 12 bases in between. The CDR3 loop spans 16 amino acids. Germline V gene sequence: CDR1 SGDLS, CDR2 YYNGEE. The CDR3 sequence: CASSVDRYSSYNEQFF. Written as DNA, the CDR3 is TGTGCCAGCAGCGTCGACAGGTATAGCTCCTACAATGAGCAGTTCTTC.

The chain carries TRBV15 and TRBJ1-5; TRBD1 is a possible D gene (5 bases). Deletions cut 3 bases from V and 5 bases from J, with 17 bases between. The length of the CDR3 is 16 residues. Per the germline V gene, CDR1 is LNHNV and CDR2 is YYDKDF (reference sequence). CDR3 nucleotides: TGTGCCACCAGCAGGAGCCCTCAGGGCTCAGATCAGCCCCAGCATTTT. Protein sequence: CATSRSPQGSDQPQHF.

V is TRBV2 and J is TRBJ2-2; 7 bases are a match to TRBD2. Germline V gene data show CDR1 as SNHLY and CDR2 as FYNNEI. CDR3 length: 16 amino acids. J was trimmed by 4 bases and V by 7 bases; bases with no gene match: 12. For the CDR3, the DNA is TGTGCCAGCACTAGACTAGCCACCCCCCCCACCGGGGAGCTGTTTTTT. The encoded protein is CASTRLATPPTGELFF.

This chain links TRBV5-6 with TRBJ1-1, with D possibly TRBD1 on 5 matching bases. The CDR3 sequence is 17 residues long. The V gene lost 3 bases and the J gene lost 0 bases, with 18 bases spanning the gap. Germline loops: CDR1 SGHDT, CDR2 YYEEEE. The CDR3 coding sequence is TGTGCCAGCAGCTGGGGCGTGGGGTCCGCCATGAACACTGAAGCTTTCTTT. This sequence encodes CASSWGVGSAMNTEAFF.

The J gene is TRBJ2-3, the V gene TRBV4-1; D call uncertain. This CDR3 is built from 18 residues. In germline, CDR1 is MGHRA, CDR2 YSYEKL. Trimming left V 0 bases short and J 0 bases short, with 16 bases between. CDR3 sequence: CASSQDEAAGTSTDTQYF. DNA of the CDR3: TGCGCCAGCAGCCAAGATGAGGCGGCTGGAACTAGCACAGATACGCAGTATTTT.